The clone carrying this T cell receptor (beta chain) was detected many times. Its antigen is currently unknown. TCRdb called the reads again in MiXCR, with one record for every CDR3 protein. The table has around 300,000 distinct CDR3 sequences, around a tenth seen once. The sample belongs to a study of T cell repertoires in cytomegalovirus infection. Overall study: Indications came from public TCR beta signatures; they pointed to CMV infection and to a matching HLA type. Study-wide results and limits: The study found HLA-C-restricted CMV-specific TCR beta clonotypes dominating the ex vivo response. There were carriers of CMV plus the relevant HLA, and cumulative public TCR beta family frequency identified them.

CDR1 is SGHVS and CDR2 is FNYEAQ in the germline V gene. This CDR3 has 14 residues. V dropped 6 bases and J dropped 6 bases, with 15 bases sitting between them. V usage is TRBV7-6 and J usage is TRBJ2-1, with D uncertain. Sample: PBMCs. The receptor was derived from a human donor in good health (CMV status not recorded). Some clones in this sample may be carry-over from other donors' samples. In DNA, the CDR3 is TGTGCCAGCAGTGCCCATCCCCCTCTCAATGAGCAGTTCTTC. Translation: CASSAHPPLNEQFF.